This T cell receptor beta chain was found in a study of CD4 T cell repertoires in COVID-19. About the research overall: Other coronavirus spike proteins restimulated relabeled CFSE-low cells expanded with IL-2 for 9 to 10 days.

Using immunoSEQ multiplex PCR, the repertoire was profiled, and TCRdb retains in-frame clones only, with some absent. The sample lists approximately 75,000 clones; under 90% were seen once. This clone has just one count. Germline V gene lookup returns CDR1 WSHSY and CDR2 SAAADI. The CDR3 length is 14 residues. V was cut by 4 bases and J by 3 bases, with 13 bases left in between. No culture step preceded sequencing of the ex vivo isolated memory T cells. This rearrangement joins TRBV10-2 to TRBJ2-7, with D perhaps matching TRBD1 or TRBD2 (5 bases each). Specimen: CD4+ T cells from peripheral blood, collected after recovery from COVID-19. The receptor was isolated from a human donor who had COVID-19. This chain's CDR3 is CASSGGNLFYEQYF. CDR3 nucleotide sequence: TGCGCCAGCAGTGGGGGGAACTTGTTCTACGAGCAGTACTTC.